This entry features one T cell receptor beta chain sequence. Germline V gene data show CDR1 as KGHSH and CDR2 as LQKENI. The CDR3 loop spans 14 amino acids. V was clipped by 3 bases and J by 5 bases, with 10 bases between them. This sample was taken from a study of blood T cell repertoires in COVID-19. The method was immunoSEQ multiplex PCR; TCRdb's version includes in-frame clones alone and lacks a portion of them. This sample has around 140,000 clones, with around 87% found just once. The source of this sequence is a middle-aged man with active COVID-19. Sequences were obtained from peripheral blood. This chain joins TRBV18 and TRBJ2-2; tentatively, D is TRBD1 (6 bases). CDR3 sequence: CASSPLGQTGELFF. The CDR3 DNA is TGTGCCAGCTCACCCCTAGGACAGACCGGGGAGCTGTTTTTT.